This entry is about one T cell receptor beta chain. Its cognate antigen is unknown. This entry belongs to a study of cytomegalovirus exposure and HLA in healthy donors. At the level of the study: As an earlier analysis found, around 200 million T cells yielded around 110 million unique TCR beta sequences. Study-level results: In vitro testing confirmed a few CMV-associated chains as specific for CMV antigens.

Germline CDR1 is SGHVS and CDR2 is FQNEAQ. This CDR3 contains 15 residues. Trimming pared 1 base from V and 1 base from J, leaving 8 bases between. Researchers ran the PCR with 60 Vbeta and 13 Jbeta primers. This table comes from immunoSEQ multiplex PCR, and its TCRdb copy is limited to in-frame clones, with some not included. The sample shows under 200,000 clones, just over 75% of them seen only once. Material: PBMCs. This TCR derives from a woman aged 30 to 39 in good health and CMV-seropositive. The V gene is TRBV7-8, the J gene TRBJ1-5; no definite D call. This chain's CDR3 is CASSLGEWSNQPQHF. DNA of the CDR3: TGTGCCAGCAGCTTAGGGGAGTGGAGCAATCAGCCCCAGCATTTT.